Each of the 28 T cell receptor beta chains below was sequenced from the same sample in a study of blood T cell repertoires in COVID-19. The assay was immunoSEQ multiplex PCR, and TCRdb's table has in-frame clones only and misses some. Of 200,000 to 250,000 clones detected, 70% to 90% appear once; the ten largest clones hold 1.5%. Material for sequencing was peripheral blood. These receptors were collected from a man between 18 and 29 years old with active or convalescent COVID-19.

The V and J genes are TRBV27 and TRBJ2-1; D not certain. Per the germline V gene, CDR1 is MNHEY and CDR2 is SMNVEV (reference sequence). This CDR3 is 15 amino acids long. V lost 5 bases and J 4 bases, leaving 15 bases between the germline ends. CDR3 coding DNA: TGTGCCAGCAGTCCCTCTAGAACATTATACAATGAGCAGTTCTTC. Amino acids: CASSPSRTLYNEQFF.

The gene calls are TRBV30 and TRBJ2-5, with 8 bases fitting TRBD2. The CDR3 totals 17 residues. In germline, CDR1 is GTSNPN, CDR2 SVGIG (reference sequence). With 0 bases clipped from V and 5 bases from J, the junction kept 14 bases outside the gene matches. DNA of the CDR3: TGTGCCTGGAGTGTATTCGGGTCCCCCCGGGGGGGCGAGACCCAGTACTTC. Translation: CAWSVFGSPRGGETQYF.

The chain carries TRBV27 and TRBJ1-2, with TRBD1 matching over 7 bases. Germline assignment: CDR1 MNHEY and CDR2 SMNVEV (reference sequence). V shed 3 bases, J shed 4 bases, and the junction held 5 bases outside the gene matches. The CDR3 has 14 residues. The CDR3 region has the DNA TGTGCCAGCAGTTTTTCGACAGGGTCCTATGGCTACACCTTC. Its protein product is CASSFSTGSYGYTF.

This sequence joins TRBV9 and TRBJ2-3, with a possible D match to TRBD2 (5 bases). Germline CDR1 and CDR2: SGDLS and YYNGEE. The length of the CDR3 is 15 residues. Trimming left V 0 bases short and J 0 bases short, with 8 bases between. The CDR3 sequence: CASSVGPGSTDTQYF. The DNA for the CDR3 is TGTGCCAGCAGCGTAGGCCCGGGGAGCACAGATACGCAGTATTTT.

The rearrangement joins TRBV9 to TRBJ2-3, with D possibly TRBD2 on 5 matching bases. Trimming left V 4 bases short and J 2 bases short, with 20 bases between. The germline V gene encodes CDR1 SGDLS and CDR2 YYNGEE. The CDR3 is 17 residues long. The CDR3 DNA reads TGTGCCAGCAGCCCCCTCCCCCGCAGCGGTTACACAGATACGCAGTATTTT. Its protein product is CASSPLPRSGYTDTQYF.

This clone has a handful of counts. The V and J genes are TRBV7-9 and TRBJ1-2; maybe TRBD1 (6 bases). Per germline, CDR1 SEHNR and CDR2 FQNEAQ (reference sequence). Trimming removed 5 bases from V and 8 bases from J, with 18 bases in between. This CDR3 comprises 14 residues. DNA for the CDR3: TGTGCCAGCAGCCCAAGGGGCAGGACAGCCGGCTACACCTTC. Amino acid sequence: CASSPRGRTAGYTF.

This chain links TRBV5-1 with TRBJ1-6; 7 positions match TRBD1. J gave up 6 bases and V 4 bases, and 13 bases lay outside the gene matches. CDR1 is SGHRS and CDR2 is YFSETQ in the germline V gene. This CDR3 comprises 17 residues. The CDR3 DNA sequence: TGCGCCAGCAGCCAGATAGGACAGGTGGGATCTAATTCACCCCTCCACTTT. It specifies CASSQIGQVGSNSPLHF. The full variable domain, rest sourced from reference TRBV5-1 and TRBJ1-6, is KAGVTQTPRYLIKTRGQQVTLSCSPISGHRSVSWYQQTPGQGLQFLFEYFSETQRNKGNFPGRFSGRQFSNSRSEMNVSTLELGDSALYLCASSQIGQVGSNSPLHFGNGTRLTVT.

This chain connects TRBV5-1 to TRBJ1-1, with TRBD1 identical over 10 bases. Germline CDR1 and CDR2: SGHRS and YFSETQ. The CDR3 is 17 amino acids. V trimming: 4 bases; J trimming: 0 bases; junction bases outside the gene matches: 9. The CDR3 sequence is CASSPRQGAFLNTEAFF. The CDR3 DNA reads TGCGCCAGCAGCCCCAGACAGGGGGCTTTCCTGAACACTGAAGCTTTCTTT.

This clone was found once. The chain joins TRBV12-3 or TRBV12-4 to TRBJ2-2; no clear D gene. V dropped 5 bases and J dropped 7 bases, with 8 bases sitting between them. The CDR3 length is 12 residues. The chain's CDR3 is CASSRVDGELFF. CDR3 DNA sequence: TGTGCCAGCAGTCGAGTAGACGGGGAGCTGTTTTTT.

CDR3 protein: CASSHGTSGRATGELFF. The CDR3, as DNA: TGTGCCAGCAGCCACGGGACTAGCGGGAGGGCGACCGGGGAGCTGTTTTTT. The genes are TRBV3-1 (or the pseudogene TRBV3-2) and TRBJ2-2, with 16 bases identical to TRBD2. Germline CDR1 LGHDT, CDR2 YNNKEL (reference sequence). This CDR3 region has 17 residues. With V trimmed by 3 bases and J by 5 bases, 3 bases remained unmatched.

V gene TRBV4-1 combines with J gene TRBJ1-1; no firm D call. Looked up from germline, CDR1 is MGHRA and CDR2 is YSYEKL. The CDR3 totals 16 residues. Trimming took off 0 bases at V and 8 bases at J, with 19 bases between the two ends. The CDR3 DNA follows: TGCGCCAGCAGCCAAGACTCAGGCAGGCCACGCGAGGAAGCTTTCTTT. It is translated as CASSQDSGRPREEAFF.

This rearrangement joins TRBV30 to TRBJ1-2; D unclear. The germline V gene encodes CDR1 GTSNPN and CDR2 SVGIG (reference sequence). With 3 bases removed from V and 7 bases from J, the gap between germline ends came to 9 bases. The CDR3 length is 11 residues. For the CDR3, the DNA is TGTGCCTGGAGGGAGATGGGTGGCTACACCTTC. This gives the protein CAWREMGGYTF.

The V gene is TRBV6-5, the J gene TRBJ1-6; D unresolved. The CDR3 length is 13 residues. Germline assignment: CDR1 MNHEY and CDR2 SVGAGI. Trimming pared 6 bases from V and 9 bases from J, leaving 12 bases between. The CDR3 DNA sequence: TGTGCCAGCAGGCCGGAGCTGCTTTCACCCCTCCACTTT. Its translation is CASRPELLSPLHF.

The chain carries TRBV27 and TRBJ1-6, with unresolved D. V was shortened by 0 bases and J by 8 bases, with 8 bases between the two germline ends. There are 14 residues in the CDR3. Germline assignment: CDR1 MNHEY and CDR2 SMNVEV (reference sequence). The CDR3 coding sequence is TGTGCCAGCAGTTTATCGGGGAGGGATTCACCCCTCCACTTT. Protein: CASSLSGRDSPLHF.

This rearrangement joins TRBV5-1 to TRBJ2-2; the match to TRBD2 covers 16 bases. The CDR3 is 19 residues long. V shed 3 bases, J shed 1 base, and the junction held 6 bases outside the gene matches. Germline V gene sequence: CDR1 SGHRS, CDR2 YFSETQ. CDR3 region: CASSWGLAGGPGNTGELFF. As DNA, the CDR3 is TGCGCCAGCAGCTGGGGACTAGCGGGAGGGCCAGGGAACACCGGGGAGCTGTTTTTT.

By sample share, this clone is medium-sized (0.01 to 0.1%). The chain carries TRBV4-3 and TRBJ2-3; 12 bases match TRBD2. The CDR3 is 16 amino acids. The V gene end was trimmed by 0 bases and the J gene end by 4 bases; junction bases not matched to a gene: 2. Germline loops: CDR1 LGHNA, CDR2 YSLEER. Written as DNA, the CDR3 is TGCGCCAGCAGCCAAGATCTAGCGGGAGGGCCAGATACGCAGTATTTT. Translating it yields CASSQDLAGGPDTQYF.

In DNA form, the CDR3 reads TGTGCCATCAGTGAGGGACTAGCGGGAGAACGAAACATTCAGTACTTC. As protein: CAISEGLAGERNIQYF. This chain joins TRBV10-3 and TRBJ2-4, with 13 positions matching TRBD2. V dropped 2 bases and J dropped 6; count of bases not matched to a gene: 4. This CDR3 is 16 amino acids long. The germline V gene encodes CDR1 ENHRY and CDR2 SYGVKD.

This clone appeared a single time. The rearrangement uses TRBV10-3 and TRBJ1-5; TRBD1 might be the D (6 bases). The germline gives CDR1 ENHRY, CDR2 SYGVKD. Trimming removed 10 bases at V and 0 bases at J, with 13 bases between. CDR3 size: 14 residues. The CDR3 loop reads CATLDRNSNQPQHF. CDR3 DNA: TGTGCCACCCTGGACAGAAATAGCAATCAGCCCCAGCATTTT.

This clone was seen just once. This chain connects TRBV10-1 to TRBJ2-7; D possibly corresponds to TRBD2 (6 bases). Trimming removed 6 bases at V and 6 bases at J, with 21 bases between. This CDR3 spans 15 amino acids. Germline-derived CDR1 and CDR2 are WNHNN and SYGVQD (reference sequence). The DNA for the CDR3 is TGCGCCAGCAGCCACGGGCGCGGGGCTTTCGGCGAGCAGTACTTC. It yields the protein CASSHGRGAFGEQYF.

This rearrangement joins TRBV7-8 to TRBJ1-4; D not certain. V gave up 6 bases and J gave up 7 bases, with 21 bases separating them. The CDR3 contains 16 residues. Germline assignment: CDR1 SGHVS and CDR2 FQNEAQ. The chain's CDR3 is CASSLVVTVGGEKLFF. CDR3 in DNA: TGTGCCAGCAGTCTCGTTGTTACGGTGGGAGGTGAAAAACTGTTTTTT.

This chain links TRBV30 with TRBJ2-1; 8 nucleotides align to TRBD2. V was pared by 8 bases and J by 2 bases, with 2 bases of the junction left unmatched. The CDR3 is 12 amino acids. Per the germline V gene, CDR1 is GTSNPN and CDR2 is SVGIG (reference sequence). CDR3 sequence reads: CARGGPYNEQFF. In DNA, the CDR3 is TGTGCCCGGGGGGGCCCCTACAATGAGCAGTTCTTC.

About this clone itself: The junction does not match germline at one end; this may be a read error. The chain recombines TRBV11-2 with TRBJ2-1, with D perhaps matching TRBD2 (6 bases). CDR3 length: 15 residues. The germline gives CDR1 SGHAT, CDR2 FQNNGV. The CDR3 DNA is TGTGCCAGCAGCATCCCCACTAGCCTTTACAGTGAGCAGTTCTTC. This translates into CASSIPTSLYSEQFF.

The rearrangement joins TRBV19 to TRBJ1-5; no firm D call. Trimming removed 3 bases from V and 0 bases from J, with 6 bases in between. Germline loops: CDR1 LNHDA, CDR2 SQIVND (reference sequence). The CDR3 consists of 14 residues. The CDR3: CASSMVSSNQPQHF. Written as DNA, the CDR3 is TGTGCCAGTAGTATGGTTAGTAGCAATCAGCCCCAGCATTTT. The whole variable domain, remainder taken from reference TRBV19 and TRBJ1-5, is DGGITQSPKYLFRKEGQNVTLSCEQNLNHDAMYWYRQDPGQGLRLIYYSQIVNDFQKGDIAEGYSVSREKKESFPLTVTSAQKNPTAFYLCASSMVSSNQPQHFGDGTRLSIL.

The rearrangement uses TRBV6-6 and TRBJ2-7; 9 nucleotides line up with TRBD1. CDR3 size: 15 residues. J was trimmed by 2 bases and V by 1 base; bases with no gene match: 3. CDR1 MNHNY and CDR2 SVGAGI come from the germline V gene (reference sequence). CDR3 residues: CASSYWTGDTYEQYF. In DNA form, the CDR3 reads TGTGCCAGCAGTTACTGGACAGGGGATACCTACGAGCAGTACTTC.

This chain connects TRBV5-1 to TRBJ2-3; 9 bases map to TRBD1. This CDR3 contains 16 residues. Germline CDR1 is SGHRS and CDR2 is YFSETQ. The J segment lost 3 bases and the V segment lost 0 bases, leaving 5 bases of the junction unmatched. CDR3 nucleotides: TGCGCCAGCAGCTTGGGGGCCGGGACAGGGACAGATACGCAGTATTTT. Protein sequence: CASSLGAGTGTDTQYF.

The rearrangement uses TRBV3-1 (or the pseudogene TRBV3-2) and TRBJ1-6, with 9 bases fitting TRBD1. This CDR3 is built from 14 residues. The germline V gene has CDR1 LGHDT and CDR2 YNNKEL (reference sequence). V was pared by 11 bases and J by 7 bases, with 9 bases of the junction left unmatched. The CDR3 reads CAATTGGPNSPLHF. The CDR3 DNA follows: TGTGCCGCCACTACAGGGGGCCCGAATTCACCCCTCCACTTT.

The CDR3 nucleotides read TGTGCCAGCAGTGGGAGCTACGAGCAGTACTTC. Residues: CASSGSYEQYF. The chain combines TRBV25-1 with TRBJ2-7; D remains unclear. The CDR3 has 11 amino acids. V was pared by 4 bases and J by 3 bases, with 4 bases between. Germline V gene sequence: CDR1 MGHDK, CDR2 SYGVNS.

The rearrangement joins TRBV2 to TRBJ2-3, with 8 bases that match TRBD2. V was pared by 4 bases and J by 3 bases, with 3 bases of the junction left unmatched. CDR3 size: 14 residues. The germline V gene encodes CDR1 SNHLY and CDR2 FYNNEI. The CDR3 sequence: CASSVLAETDTQYF. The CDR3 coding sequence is TGTGCCAGCAGTGTACTAGCGGAGACAGATACGCAGTATTTT.